Below are 20 T cell receptor beta chains sequenced from a single sample in a study of shared clonotypes between healthy human individuals. Naive CD8 cells lacked CD45RO, underwent positive selection for CCR7 and left out terminally differentiated effector memory CD45RA+ cells. Sequencing used immunoSEQ multiplex PCR; TCRdb keeps in-frame clones, though not all of them. Of roughly 1,800,000 clones in the sample, just under 95% were seen once. The material sequenced was naive CD8+ T cells sorted from blood. These TCRs come from a man in his late teens or twenties in good health.

J is TRBJ1-1 and V is TRBV7-2; TRBD1 is a possible D gene (6 bases). Trimming took off 1 base at V and 4 bases at J, with 13 bases between the two ends. CDR1 is SGHTA and CDR2 is FQGNSA in the germline V gene. This CDR3 region has 15 residues. CDR3 DNA sequence: TGTGCCAGCAGCTTAGGCCGGACAGCCCTCACTGAAGCTTTCTTT. Encoded protein: CASSLGRTALTEAFF.

The rearrangement links TRBV7-2 to TRBJ1-1, with D unresolved. CDR3 length: 13 residues. Trimming cost V 4 bases and J 0 bases, with 6 bases left between them. Germline lookup yields CDR1 SGHTA and CDR2 FQGNSA. CDR3 DNA sequence: TGTGCCAGCAGCTCAACCATGAACACTGAAGCTTTCTTT. Amino acid sequence: CASSSTMNTEAFF.

V and J are TRBV27 and TRBJ2-3; 9 bases match TRBD2. V shed 6 bases and J 4 bases; nucleotides not matched to a gene: 5. Germline-derived CDR1 and CDR2 are MNHEY and SMNVEV (reference sequence). CDR3 length: 14 residues. Here the CDR3 DNA reads TGTGCCAGCAGGACAGCGGGAGGAGCAGATACGCAGTATTTT. This sequence encodes CASRTAGGADTQYF.

The V call is TRBV5-1, the J call TRBJ2-1; D gene uncertain. The germline gives CDR1 SGHRS, CDR2 YFSETQ. V was cut by 7 bases and J by 0 bases, with 14 bases left in between. This CDR3 spans 15 amino acids. CDR3 sequence: CASRETSNSYNEQFF. The DNA of the CDR3 is TGCGCCAGCCGTGAAACTTCCAACTCCTACAATGAGCAGTTCTTC.

The genes are TRBV11-2 and TRBJ2-7; D is uncertain. The germline gives CDR1 SGHAT, CDR2 FQNNGV. The CDR3 length is 14 residues. Deletions cut 1 base from V and 5 bases from J, with 12 bases between. Here the CDR3 DNA reads TGTGCCAGCAGCTTAGCAGCCCGAGGTGACGAGCAGTACTTC. Protein product: CASSLAARGDEQYF.

The chain joins TRBV30 to TRBJ2-2, with unresolved D. The germline V and J ends were trimmed by 0 bases and 4 bases, with 6 bases remaining between them. The CDR3 covers 13 residues. Looked up from germline, CDR1 is GTSNPN and CDR2 is SVGIG (reference sequence). The CDR3 loop reads CAWSVQATGELFF. The CDR3 bases are TGTGCCTGGAGTGTACAAGCCACCGGGGAGCTGTTTTTT.

V usage is TRBV14 and J usage is TRBJ2-7; tentatively, D is TRBD2 (7 bases). The CDR3 runs 15 residues. Trimming took off 1 base at V and 2 bases at J, with 12 bases between the two ends. CDR1 is SGHDN and CDR2 is FVKESK in the germline V gene. Written as DNA, the CDR3 is TGTGCCAGCAGCCAAGGGCGGGGGCCGCCCTACGAGCAGTACTTC. Translation gives CASSQGRGPPYEQYF.

V and J are TRBV5-4 and TRBJ2-1, with 10 positions matching TRBD1. The V gene's germline CDR1 is SGHNT and CDR2 YYREEE (reference sequence). The V and J ends lost 2 bases and 6 bases, in that order; junction bases with no gene match: 5. The CDR3 has 15 amino acids. CDR3 amino acids: CASSFGTGVGNEQFF. In DNA, the CDR3 is TGTGCCAGCAGCTTCGGGACAGGGGTGGGCAATGAGCAGTTCTTC. Supplemented by reference TRBV5-4 and TRBJ2-1, the full variable domain reads ETGVTQSPTHLIKTRGQQVTLRCSSQSGHNTVSWYQQALGQGPQFIFQYYREEENGRGNFPPRFSGLQFPNYSSELNVNALELDDSALYLCASSFGTGVGNEQFFGPGTRLTVL.

This chain joins TRBV19 and TRBJ1-5; 12 nucleotides line up with TRBD1. CDR3 length: 20 amino acids. Germline values: CDR1 LNHDA, CDR2 SQIVND (reference sequence). Germline trimming cut 8 bases from V and 0 bases from J; bases unmatched to any gene: 17. CDR3 nucleotide sequence: TGTGCCAGTGCGGGACAGGGGGCGCGAGTGGTGGAGCTTAGCAATCAGCCCCAGCATTTT. It specifies CASAGQGARVVELSNQPQHF.

The genes are TRBV5-1 and TRBJ1-2, with D possibly matching TRBD1 (6 bases). This CDR3 spans 15 amino acids. The V end lost 4 bases, the J end lost 0 bases, and 13 bases lay between the germline ends. The germline V gene has CDR1 SGHRS and CDR2 YFSETQ. This CDR3 reads CASSPRTASNYGYTF. The CDR3 coding sequence is TGCGCCAGCAGCCCCCGGACAGCTTCTAACTATGGCTACACCTTC.

The chain is built from TRBV27 and TRBJ2-3; D unclear. The CDR3 contains 13 residues. The V end was cut by 6 bases, the J end by 4 bases, with 11 bases between. The germline V gene encodes CDR1 MNHEY and CDR2 SMNVEV (reference sequence). In DNA, the CDR3 is TGTGCCAGCAGGATGACGGCCCCAGATACGCAGTATTTT. Encoded protein: CASRMTAPDTQYF.

The chain recombines TRBV5-4 with TRBJ1-2, with unresolved D. The CDR3 is 14 residues long. V lost 2 bases to trimming and J lost 3 bases, with 11 bases between them. Per the germline V gene, CDR1 is SGHNT and CDR2 is YYREEE (reference sequence). The CDR3 spells CASSFKGGDYGYTF. The CDR3 DNA follows: TGTGCCAGCAGCTTTAAGGGCGGAGACTATGGCTACACCTTC.

V and J are TRBV6-6 and TRBJ2-7; the D gene is possibly TRBD2 (6 bases). The CDR3 contains 15 residues. The V gene's germline CDR1 is MNHNY and CDR2 SVGAGI (reference sequence). V lost 0 bases and J lost 3, with 12 bases in between. Here the CDR3 DNA reads TGTGCCAGCAGTTACTCCTCCGGGGGAGGCTACGAGCAGTACTTC. The encoded protein is CASSYSSGGGYEQYF.

In regard to this clone: A much larger clone is a single base away; this may be a read error. In the same sample, other DNA sequences code for this CDR3. V usage is TRBV7-8 and J usage is TRBJ2-2; no definite D call. This CDR3 has 12 amino acids. V lost 1 base and J lost 6, with 3 bases in between. From germline, CDR1 is SGHVS and CDR2 FQNEAQ. In DNA form, the CDR3 reads TGTGCCAGCAGCTTAGGGCCCGGGGAGCTGTTTTTT. Translated: CASSLGPGELFF.

The chain uses TRBV6-6 and TRBJ2-7; D gene ambiguous. Looked up from germline, CDR1 is MNHNY and CDR2 is SVGAGI (reference sequence). Trimming stripped 5 bases from V and 0 bases from J, with 8 bases between. The CDR3 totals 13 residues. CDR3 nucleotides: TGTGCCAGCAGTCCCATGAGCTCCTACGAGCAGTACTTC. Its protein is CASSPMSSYEQYF.

This chain links TRBV4-1 with TRBJ2-5, with TRBD2 identical over 7 bases. From germline, CDR1 is MGHRA and CDR2 YSYEKL. The V and J ends lost 2 bases and 6 bases, in that order; junction bases with no gene match: 6. This CDR3 is 14 amino acids long. The CDR3 nucleotides are TGCGCCAGCAGCCAATGGGACTACGGGCAGACCCAGTACTTC. Encoded protein: CASSQWDYGQTQYF.

The chain employs TRBV5-6 and TRBJ1-1; maybe TRBD1 (5 bases). V was cut by 4 bases and J by 1 base, with 8 bases left in between. CDR3 length equals 13 residues. CDR1 and CDR2 from the germline V gene are SGHDT and YYEEEE. The CDR3 spells CASSGDGNTEAFF. The CDR3 DNA sequence: TGTGCCAGCAGCGGGGACGGGAACACTGAAGCTTTCTTT.

This rearrangement joins TRBV2 to TRBJ2-7; possibly TRBD1 for D (5 bases). CDR3 length: 15 residues. V shed 6 bases and J shed 3 bases, with 18 bases lying between them. Germline V gene sequence: CDR1 SNHLY, CDR2 FYNNEI. DNA for the CDR3: TGTGCCAGCAGATACCAAGGGGTAACTGGCTACGAGCAGTACTTC. Translation: CASRYQGVTGYEQYF.

Only a few counts were recorded for this clone. The rearrangement joins TRBV28 to TRBJ1-2; D ambiguous. Trimming removed 3 bases at V and 7 bases at J, with 12 bases between. The CDR3 is made up of 13 amino acids. Germline V gene sequence: CDR1 MDHEN, CDR2 SYDVKM. The CDR3 nucleotides read TGTGCCAGCAGTTTGGGGTGGATTGCTGGCTACACCTTC. Translation: CASSLGWIAGYTF.

V usage is TRBV4-1 and J usage is TRBJ2-5; possibly TRBD1 or TRBD2 for D (5 bases each). V lost 4 bases to trimming and J lost 4 bases, with 16 bases between them. The CDR3 runs to 15 residues. Germline CDR1 MGHRA, CDR2 YSYEKL. CDR3 region: CASSLRLGTAETQYF. The CDR3 coding sequence is TGCGCCAGCAGCCTCCGCCTTGGGACCGCAGAGACCCAGTACTTC.